The clone carrying this T cell receptor beta chain came up a few times. Each CDR3 protein gets one entry after TCRdb re-called the 5' RACE reads with MiXCR. The sample holds about 150,000 distinct CDR3 sequences; around 25% are singletons and the top ten take approximately 25%. This entry comes from a study of T-cell memory formation after mild COVID-19. The length of the CDR3 is 11 residues. CDR1 and CDR2 from the germline V gene are MGHDK and SYGVNS. Trimming took off 9 bases at V and 4 bases at J, with 10 bases between the two ends. The chain combines TRBV25-1 with TRBJ2-7; a weak D match, TRBD2 (6 bases). The sequenced sample consisted of PBMCs or a T cell subset sorted from them (not recorded which). The TCR comes from an adult woman who had mild COVID-19 (a few samples of this study predate the infection). Cell type and time point are not known. The CDR3, as DNA: TGTGCCAGTACCCGGGGGTACGAGCAGTACTTC. This sequence encodes CASTRGYEQYF.